This T cell receptor (beta chain) was sequenced in a study of T cells in localized non-small cell lung cancer. Study outcomes and limitations: When the top 100 tumor clones were examined, a median approximately 59 of them also appeared in the adjacent lung, which was paired and uninvolved.

On this clone: The target antigen is unknown.

Method: immunoSEQ multiplex PCR; TCRdb's copy keeps in-frame clones and lacks some. The repertoire includes tens of thousands of clones, approximately 84% of them detected once, and around 32% sits in the top ten. The CDR3 is made up of 13 amino acids. Germline V CDR1 and CDR2: MNHEY, SMNVEV (reference sequence). Trimming removed 5 bases from V and 9 bases from J; junction bases left unmatched: 7. V usage is TRBV27 and J usage is TRBJ2-1; 7 positions agree with TRBD2. The specimen was peripheral blood, collected before any cancer treatment. The receptor was derived from a male donor aged 60 or over with stage I squamous cell lung carcinoma. The CDR3 coding sequence is TGTGCCAGCAGTCGGACCTCGGGGGGTGAGCAGTTCTTC. This gives the protein CASSRTSGGEQFF.